The rows below give T cell receptor beta chains drawn from one sample of a study of blood T cell repertoires in COVID-19. Assay: immunoSEQ multiplex PCR; the TCRdb copy retains only in-frame clones and omits some. The profile shows 180,000 or so clones, approximately 90% of them singletons. Sequencing was done on a sample of peripheral blood. The receptor set was obtained from a young man with acute or convalescent COVID-19. Both conserved end residues are part of each CDR3.

TRBV7-8	TRBJ1-2	16	CASSSRWGDRGLGYTF
TRBV18	TRBJ1-2	14	CASSPGQGARGYTF
TRBV6-2/TRBV6-3	TRBJ2-7	15	CASSYRGNLDYEQYF
TRBV25-1	TRBJ1-2	13	CASNPGQGYGYTF
TRBV9	TRBJ1-2	15	CASSVGARELQGSTF
TRBV4-1	TRBJ1-2	15	CASSQSTGPFYGYTF
TRBV9	TRBJ1-2	16	CASSQGGQGLIYGYTF
TRBV12-3/TRBV12-4	TRBJ1-6	13	CASSPRTTSPLHF
TRBV18	TRBJ1-1	14	CASSPRTKNTEAFF
TRBV7-9	TRBJ1-2	15	CASSLVSGVNYGYTF
TRBV28	TRBJ1-6	15	CASRLLVSYNSPLHF
TRBV6-2/TRBV6-3	TRBJ2-1	16	CASSRSSGGVYNEQFF
TRBV11-2	TRBJ2-2	15	CASGSGHPGTGELFF
TRBV30	TRBJ1-4	15	CAWRKGAQSRRGLFF
TRBV2	TRBJ2-3	14	CASRPRLATDTQYF
TRBV4-1	TRBJ1-1	13	CASSPFGEAEAFF
TRBV3-1/TRBV3-2	TRBJ1-1	17	CASRDRQGELRNTEAFF
TRBV6-4	TRBJ2-3	13	CASSERGTDTQYF
TRBV3-1/TRBV3-2	TRBJ1-4	15	CASSQGAQKWEKLFF